A single sample is the source of the 11 T cell receptor beta chains below, sequenced in a study of identical twins. TCRdb redid the calling of the 5' RACE reads with MiXCR, one entry per CDR3 protein. The table shows approximately 550,000 distinct CDR3 sequences, with 20% to 25% occurring only once. The same data also contributed to another study, on yellow fever vaccine responses in identical twins.

The sequenced material came from CD4+ T cells sorted from blood. Receptors originate from a woman in her late teens or twenties in good health.

This sequence joins TRBV12-3 or TRBV12-4 and TRBJ2-3; 7 bases line up with TRBD1. The trim removed 3 bases at V and 7 bases at J, leaving 4 bases unmatched. CDR3 length equals 13 residues. CDR3 nucleotides: TGTGCCAGCAGTTTCTCCAGGGGGTATACGCAGTATTTT. Protein: CASSFSRGYTQYF.

This clonotype has just a few counts. CDR3 bases: TGTGCCAGCAGGACAGAACTTAGCTCCTACAATGAGCAGTTCTTC. As protein: CASRTELSSYNEQFF. This sequence joins TRBV2 and TRBJ2-1; maybe TRBD1 (5 bases). The germline gives CDR1 SNHLY, CDR2 FYNNEI. The germline V and J ends were trimmed by 6 bases and 0 bases, with 12 bases remaining between them. CDR3 size: 15 residues.

This clonotype was seen only a few times. This chain links TRBV20-1 with TRBJ2-1, with TRBD2 matching 12 bases. This CDR3 region has 16 residues. Germline V gene sequence: CDR1 DFQATT, CDR2 SNEGSKA (reference sequence). Trimming took 3 bases from V and 1 from J; bases not matched to a gene: 4. The CDR3 DNA is TGCAGTGCTAGCCTCGGGACTAGCGGGTCCTACAATGAGCAGTTCTTC. As protein: CSASLGTSGSYNEQFF.

This clonotype was observed many times. The chain has TRBV7-7 and TRBJ2-2; D ambiguous. In germline, CDR1 is SSHAT, CDR2 FNYEAQ (reference sequence). This CDR3 contains 14 residues. The V gene lost 2 bases and the J gene lost 2 bases, with 6 bases spanning the gap. The CDR3: CASSLSPNTGELFF. CDR3 bases: TGTGCCAGCAGCTTATCACCTAACACCGGGGAGCTGTTTTTT.

The chain couples TRBV12-3 or TRBV12-4 to TRBJ2-7; 9 positions agree with TRBD1. CDR3 length: 14 residues. The junction had 6 bases not matched to a gene; V was cut back by 6 bases and J by 3 bases. The CDR3 is CASSSLDRGYEQYF. The DNA for the CDR3 is TGTGCCAGCAGCTCCCTGGACAGGGGCTACGAGCAGTACTTC.

The chain uses TRBV5-1 and TRBJ2-5, with 8 bases fitting TRBD1. The CDR3 extends over 16 amino acids. J was trimmed by 4 bases and V by 4 bases; bases with no gene match: 12. Germline CDR1 SGHRS, CDR2 YFSETQ. The CDR3 loop is CASSPEPPTGAETQYF. CDR3 DNA: TGCGCCAGCAGCCCTGAACCCCCGACAGGGGCAGAGACCCAGTACTTC.

This clonotype was recorded a few times. The chain joins TRBV20-1 to TRBJ2-7, with D unresolved. The CDR3 has 14 residues. V dropped 1 base and J dropped 1 base, with 11 bases sitting between them. Germline V gene data show CDR1 as DFQATT and CDR2 as SNEGSKA (reference sequence). DNA for the CDR3: TGCAGTGCTAGAGTGCCAGCACCTTCCTACGAGCAGTACTTC. Translation: CSARVPAPSYEQYF.

Here the CDR3 reads CAISEPGVGGGEQYV. The CDR3, as DNA: TGTGCCATCAGTGAACCCGGCGTGGGGGGAGGCGAGCAGTACGTC. The chain has TRBV10-3 and TRBJ2-7; TRBD2 might be the D (6 bases). Trimming removed 3 bases at V and 6 bases at J, with 18 bases between. The CDR3 spans 15 residues. Germline values: CDR1 ENHRY, CDR2 SYGVKD.

A few counts support this clonotype. V and J are TRBV20-1 and TRBJ2-3; D call uncertain. This CDR3 is 12 amino acids long. CDR1 DFQATT and CDR2 SNEGSKA come from the germline V gene (reference sequence). Trimming stripped 5 bases from V and 0 bases from J, with 6 bases between. The CDR3 loop is CSAFRSTDTQYF. CDR3 coding DNA: TGCAGTGCTTTTAGGAGCACAGATACGCAGTATTTT.

The chain combines TRBV7-9 with TRBJ1-2; tentatively, D is TRBD1 (5 bases). Germline lookup yields CDR1 SEHNR and CDR2 FQNEAQ (reference sequence). V was cut by 5 bases and J by 0 bases, with 16 bases left in between. This CDR3 has 16 residues. Written as DNA, the CDR3 is TGTGCCAGCAGCCCCCGGGACCATGTTACTAACTATGGCTACACCTTC. This encodes CASSPRDHVTNYGYTF.

This sequence joins TRBV20-1 and TRBJ2-2, with TRBD2 identical over 11 bases. The length of the CDR3 is 17 residues. V shed 3 bases, J shed 0 bases, and the junction held 6 bases outside the gene matches. Germline CDR1 is DFQATT and CDR2 is SNEGSKA (reference sequence). DNA of the CDR3: TGCAGTGCTAGGGGGCTAGCGGGAGGCCCGAACACCGGGGAGCTGTTTTTT. It is translated as CSARGLAGGPNTGELFF.